The 7 T cell receptor beta chains reported below all come from one sample, sequenced in a study of OX40 agonist ivuxolimab in advanced cancers. TCRdb keeps only in-frame clones here, not all; method: immunoSEQ multiplex PCR. This sample has 25,000 to 40,000 clones, with approximately 80% found just once. Here the sequenced sample was CD4+ or CD8+ T cells sorted from blood, taken in a trial of the OX40 agonist ivuxolimab. These receptors were collected from an adult with an advanced solid tumor such as melanoma, head and neck, liver or kidney cancer.

The chain carries TRBV7-9 and TRBJ2-7; D is perhaps TRBD2 (6 bases). Trimming pared 5 bases from V and 3 bases from J, leaving 11 bases between. The CDR3 extends over 13 amino acids. Per the germline V gene, CDR1 is SEHNR and CDR2 is FQNEAQ (reference sequence). The CDR3 sequence: CASSRVGGYEQYF. CDR3 coding DNA: TGTGCCAGCAGCCGAGTCGGGGGCTACGAGCAGTACTTC.

The chain couples TRBV9 to TRBJ2-2, with D possibly matching TRBD2 (6 bases). The CDR3 covers 15 residues. Trimming left V 3 bases short and J 3 bases short, with 12 bases between. From germline, CDR1 is SGDLS and CDR2 YYNGEE. CDR3 in amino acids: CASSASGLHTGELFF. CDR3 nucleotides: TGTGCCAGCAGCGCCTCGGGACTCCACACCGGGGAGCTGTTTTTT.

The V call is TRBV9, the J call TRBJ1-2; possible D gene TRBD1, 5 bases. Germline CDR1 and CDR2: SGDLS and YYNGEE. The CDR3 runs 12 residues. Trimming cost V 4 bases and J 4 bases, with 8 bases left between them. The CDR3 DNA reads TGTGCCAGCAGCAGTGGGACCTATGGCTACACCTTC. It translates to CASSSGTYGYTF.

This clone was seen a few times. It is likely a read error: a sequence one base away is far more abundant. The rearrangement joins TRBV27 to TRBJ2-7; D perhaps matches TRBD1 (6 bases). The CDR3 is 12 amino acids. V shed 4 bases and J shed 5 bases, with 9 bases lying between them. Germline V gene lookup returns CDR1 MNHEY and CDR2 SMNVEV (reference sequence). CDR3 sequence: CASSYNRDEQYF. The DNA for the CDR3 is TGTGCCAGCAGTTATAACAGGGACGAGCAGTACTTC.

The CDR3 DNA is TGTGCCAGCAGTGAAGTTTACAGGAATGAAGCTTTCTTT. Its translation is CASSEVYRNEAFF. The chain combines TRBV6-1 with TRBJ1-1; D may be TRBD1 (5 bases). The CDR3 consists of 13 residues. V lost 1 base to trimming and J lost 7 bases, with 10 bases between them. CDR1 MNHNS and CDR2 SASEGT come from the germline V gene.

The chain joins TRBV6-4 to TRBJ2-5, with 9 bases lining up with TRBD1. The germline gives CDR1 MRHNA, CDR2 SNTAGT. V shed 4 bases and J 6 bases; nucleotides not matched to a gene: 6. This CDR3 has 14 residues. CDR3 sequence: CASSGGQGVKTQYF. In DNA form, the CDR3 reads TGTGCCAGCAGTGGGGGACAGGGAGTAAAGACCCAGTACTTC.

The gene calls are TRBV30 and TRBJ2-7; possible D gene TRBD1, 6 bases. Germline CDR1 is GTSNPN and CDR2 is SVGIG (reference sequence). This CDR3 region has 13 residues. The V and J ends lost 3 bases and 5 bases respectively, with 14 bases between them. The CDR3 here is CAWSTQGGHEQYF. In nucleotides, the CDR3 is TGTGCCTGGAGCACACAGGGTGGGCACGAGCAGTACTTC.